The next 23 T cell receptor beta chains were all read from a single sample in a study of technical replicates of blood from a handful of donors. TCRdb keeps only in-frame clones here, not all; method: immunoSEQ multiplex PCR. The sample lists more than 45,000 clones; about nine tenths were seen once. Sequencing was done on a sample of PBMCs. The source of these receptors is a human donor in good health. Some clones in this sample may be carry-over from other donors' samples.

V is TRBV2 and J is TRBJ1-4; D is perhaps TRBD1 (5 bases). Germline CDR1 reads SNHLY; CDR2 reads FYNNEI. V gave up 7 bases and J gave up 8 bases, with 17 bases separating them. The CDR3 has 14 residues. The CDR3 coding sequence is TGTGCCAGCACCGAAGGGCTGGGGCAAGAAAAACTGTTTTTT. It translates to CASTEGLGQEKLFF.

The gene calls are TRBV9 and TRBJ1-3, with 7 bases lining up with TRBD1. Germline V gene lookup returns CDR1 SGDLS and CDR2 YYNGEE. J was trimmed by 0 bases and V by 3 bases; bases with no gene match: 9. This CDR3 spans 17 amino acids. CDR3 sequence reads: CASSEGASPISGNTIYF. The CDR3 coding sequence is TGTGCCAGCAGCGAGGGGGCTTCACCCATCTCTGGAAACACCATATATTTT.

This clone appeared a few times. The chain combines TRBV13 with TRBJ1-2, with D maybe TRBD1 (5 bases). The CDR3 extends over 13 amino acids. Germline assignment: CDR1 PRHDT and CDR2 FYEKMQ (reference sequence). Trimming took 5 bases from V and 4 from J, leaving 11 bases between them. CDR3 bases: TGTGCCAGCAGCATTCGACAGACCTATGGCTACACCTTC. This codes for CASSIRQTYGYTF. Filled out from reference TRBV13 and TRBJ1-2, the complete variable domain reads AAGVIQSPRHLIKEKRETATLKCYPIPRHDTVYWYQQGPGQDPQFLISFYEKMQSDKGSIPDRFSAQQFSDYHSELNMSSLELGDSALYFCASSIRQTYGYTFGSGTRLTVV.

This clone came up once. The genes are TRBV7-8 and TRBJ2-1, with 11 positions matching TRBD2. Germline CDR1 and CDR2: SGHVS and FQNEAQ. Trimming at V came to 2 bases and at J to 3 bases, leaving 0 bases not matched to a gene. The CDR3 sequence is 15 residues long. CDR3 nucleotide sequence: TGTGCCAGCAGCTTACTAGCGGGAGGCTACAATGAGCAGTTCTTC. This codes for CASSLLAGGYNEQFF.

The genes are TRBV5-4 and TRBJ2-2; 16 nucleotides align to TRBD2. CDR1 is SGHNT and CDR2 is YYREEE in the germline V gene (reference sequence). The CDR3 runs 17 residues. The ends lost 4 bases at V and 3 bases at J; junction bases unmatched: 3. For the CDR3, the DNA is TGTGCCAGCAGCCAAGGGACTAGCGGGAGGGACACCGGGGAGCTGTTTTTT. It translates to CASSQGTSGRDTGELFF.

The chain joins TRBV18 to TRBJ2-7; 7 nucleotides align to TRBD1. This CDR3 has 14 amino acids. V was clipped by 3 bases and J by 4 bases; unmatched bases: 6. Germline V lookup: CDR1 KGHSH, CDR2 LQKENI. CDR3 coding DNA: TGTGCCAGCTCACCGGGACAGAACAATTACGAGCAGTACTTC. As protein: CASSPGQNNYEQYF.

Ten or more counts support this clone. The chain links TRBV21-1 to TRBJ1-6; the table's D call, TRBD1, has no DNA check behind it. TRBV21-1 is marked as a pseudogene. This CDR3 has 20 residues. CDR3 amino acids: CASSKVADRALYSYNSPLHF. The DNA of the CDR3 is TGTGCCAGCAGCAAAGTGGCCGACAGGGCCTTATACTCCTATAATTCACCCCTCCACTTT.

CDR3: CASSGWSGSYNEQFF. The DNA for the CDR3 is TGTGCCAGCAGCGGGTGGAGCGGCTCCTACAATGAGCAGTTCTTC. J is TRBJ2-1 and V is TRBV11-3; tentatively, D is TRBD2 (5 bases). Germline V gene data show CDR1 as SGHNT and CDR2 as YENEEA. CDR3 length: 15 residues. Trimming took off 5 bases at V and 0 bases at J, with 11 bases between the two ends.

This chain links TRBV7-9 with TRBJ1-2, with D unclear. V was pared by 6 bases and J by 8 bases, with 25 bases between. The V gene's germline CDR1 is SEHNR and CDR2 FQNEAQ (reference sequence). The length of the CDR3 is 16 residues. The CDR3 spells CASSMLSWETLWGYTF. DNA for the CDR3: TGTGCCAGCAGTATGTTAAGCTGGGAGACCCTCTGGGGCTACACCTTC.

The chain combines TRBV11-2 with TRBJ2-1; the D gene is possibly TRBD2 (5 bases). The germline V gene encodes CDR1 SGHAT and CDR2 FQNNGV. Trimming cost V 6 bases and J 5 bases, with 8 bases left between them. The CDR3 covers 12 residues. CDR3 protein: CASSGLDNEQFF. Here the CDR3 DNA reads TGTGCCAGCAGTGGACTGGACAATGAGCAGTTCTTC.

The chain combines TRBV7-3 with TRBJ1-1; unclear D gene. This CDR3 region has 13 residues. The germline CDR1 and CDR2 sequences are SGHTA and FQGTGA. The V and J ends lost 3 bases and 4 bases respectively, with 9 bases between them. As DNA, the CDR3 is TGTGCCAGCAGCTTGACCAGCGTCACTGAAGCTTTCTTT. Its protein is CASSLTSVTEAFF.

The genes are TRBV18 and TRBJ2-7; a weak D match, TRBD2 (5 bases). V lost 3 bases and J 3 bases, leaving 15 bases between the germline ends. Looked up from germline, CDR1 is KGHSH and CDR2 is LQKENI. CDR3 length: 15 residues. The CDR3 loop is CASSPTSERSYEQYF. The CDR3 DNA is TGTGCCAGCTCACCCACATCCGAGCGGAGCTACGAGCAGTACTTC.

This rearrangement joins TRBV18 to TRBJ2-4; 14 bases line up with TRBD2. The CDR3 length is 15 residues. Per germline, CDR1 KGHSH and CDR2 LQKENI. V shed 5 bases and J 6 bases; nucleotides not matched to a gene: 3. The CDR3 sequence is CASSGLAGGLNIQYF. The CDR3 DNA follows: TGTGCCAGCTCAGGACTAGCGGGGGGACTAAACATTCAGTACTTC.

The chain combines TRBV2 with TRBJ2-6; D might be TRBD1 (6 bases). CDR3 length: 17 amino acids. The V and J ends lost 8 bases and 0 bases respectively, with 17 bases between them. Per the germline V gene, CDR1 is SNHLY and CDR2 is FYNNEI. The CDR3 is CASVRTDKSSGANVLTF. In DNA, the CDR3 is TGTGCCAGCGTGCGGACAGATAAATCCTCTGGGGCCAACGTCCTGACTTTC.

The chain carries TRBV4-2 and TRBJ1-5; 9 bases agree with TRBD1. The ends lost 4 bases at V and 6 bases at J; junction bases unmatched: 10. Germline CDR1 LGHNA, CDR2 YNFKEQ. This CDR3 comprises 16 residues. The CDR3 DNA sequence: TGTGCCAGCAGCCTGACGGACAGGGGAGAAGGTCAGCCCCAGCATTTT. Amino acid sequence: CASSLTDRGEGQPQHF.

The CDR3 loop reads CASSQHPGNYGYTF. The CDR3 DNA sequence: TGCGCCAGCAGCCAACACCCAGGAAACTATGGCTACACCTTC. The chain uses TRBV4-3 and TRBJ1-2; D is uncertain. V shed 2 bases and J shed 2 bases, with 9 bases lying between them. This CDR3 contains 14 residues. Germline values: CDR1 LGHNA, CDR2 YSLEER.

V and J are TRBV27 and TRBJ2-1, with 8 positions matching TRBD2. With V trimmed by 2 bases and J by 6 bases, 6 bases remained unmatched. CDR3 size: 15 residues. Germline CDR1 MNHEY, CDR2 SMNVEV (reference sequence). The CDR3 sequence: CASSLGSGNSNEQFF. The DNA of the CDR3 is TGTGCCAGCAGTTTAGGTAGCGGGAACTCCAATGAGCAGTTCTTC.

The rearrangement joins TRBV9 to TRBJ1-2, with 8 bases that match TRBD1. The CDR3 is 13 amino acids. Germline CDR1 reads SGDLS; CDR2 reads YYNGEE. Germline trimming cut 5 bases from V and 4 bases from J; bases unmatched to any gene: 4. The CDR3 coding sequence is TGTGCCAGCAGTCCCAGGGGGCTCTATGGCTACACCTTC. This encodes CASSPRGLYGYTF. Full variable domain (missing parts from reference TRBV9 and TRBJ1-2): DSGVTQTPKHLITATGQRVTLRCSPRSGDLSVYWYQQSLDQGLQFLIQYYNGEERAKGNILERFSAQQFPDLHSELNLSSLELGDSALYFCASSPRGLYGYTFGSGTRLTVV.

The chain joins TRBV10-1 to TRBJ2-1; TRBD2 aligns across 7 bases. CDR1 is WNHNN and CDR2 is SYGVQD in the germline V gene (reference sequence). The CDR3 loop spans 15 amino acids. The V and J ends lost 7 bases and 0 bases, in that order; junction bases with no gene match: 6. In DNA form, the CDR3 reads TGCGCCAGCAACAGCGGGATTCTCTCCTACAATGAGCAGTTCTTC. It specifies CASNSGILSYNEQFF.

This clone was found once. CDR3 loop: CASSLVGLAGVINEQFF. The DNA for the CDR3 is TGCGCCAGCAGCTTGGTGGGGCTAGCGGGAGTTATCAATGAGCAGTTCTTC. The chain uses TRBV5-1 and TRBJ2-1; 10 bases fit TRBD2. CDR1 and CDR2 (germline): SGHRS, YFSETQ. With 0 bases clipped from V and 6 bases from J, the junction kept 9 bases outside the gene matches. This CDR3 spans 17 amino acids.

This clone was observed a handful of times. The chain has TRBV7-2 and TRBJ1-2, with D perhaps TRBD1 (6 bases). CDR1 and CDR2 from the germline V gene are SGHTA and FQGNSA. Trimming left V 2 bases short and J 8 bases short, with 18 bases between. The CDR3 loop spans 15 amino acids. CDR3 coding DNA: TGTGCCAGCAGCTTAAAGGACGTCGGGGGGCTAGGCTACACCTTC. Translating it yields CASSLKDVGGLGYTF. The full variable domain, its missing parts supplied by reference TRBV7-2 and TRBJ1-2, is GAGVSQSPSNKVTEKGKDVELRCDPISGHTALYWYRQSLGQGLEFLIYFQGNSAPDKSGLPSDRFSAERTGGSVSTLTIQRTQQEDSAVYLCASSLKDVGGLGYTFGSGTRLTVV.

The chain carries TRBV4-2 and TRBJ2-1; 9 bases agree with TRBD2. Germline loops: CDR1 LGHNA, CDR2 YNFKEQ. The CDR3 runs 16 residues. Unmatched junction bases numbered 6, after V lost 1 base and J lost 5 bases. CDR3 bases: TGTGCCAGCAGCCAAGGACAGGCTAGCGGGGACAATGAGCAGTTCTTC. Translating gives CASSQGQASGDNEQFF.

The gene calls are TRBV25-1 and TRBJ2-5, with D maybe TRBD2 (6 bases). Per the germline V gene, CDR1 is MGHDK and CDR2 is SYGVNS. Between the trimmed V and J ends, which lost 5 bases and 9 bases, there was a span of 19 bases. The CDR3 contains 14 residues. CDR3 sequence: CASSPRDSLGAQYF. The CDR3 DNA reads TGTGCCAGCAGTCCCCGGGACTCCTTGGGGGCCCAGTACTTC.